The T cell receptor (beta chain) under discussion was sequenced for a study of shared clonotypes between healthy human individuals (dated by TCRdb to 2020 to 2022). Notes on the research overall: The cohort included a few men and two women between 18 and 49 years of age. Between about 0.9 and 8.9 billion PBMCs per donor were obtained by leukapheresis. Blood TCR repertoires of a handful of healthy adults were deeply sequenced to estimate repertoire size and the extent of clonotype sharing between individuals. For each donor, CD4 naive and CD4 memory were each run on three plates, CD8 naive on two plates, and CD8 memory on one plate. To increase sequencing depth and limit assay-specific biases, different laboratories used diverse techniques to prepare libraries and sequence TCR repertoires.

As to this clone: Its antigen is currently not known. No per-base quality is available; no much larger clone lies one base away.

Results the study describes overall, beyond this receptor: Pairwise subsampling indicated that sequencing depth was expected to affect the degree of clonotype sharing among donors. Higher generation probabilities were observed for clonotypes shared by all four sorted-subset donors than for non-shared clonotypes. Larger estimated clonotype richness was generally found for naive subsets than for memory subsets. The small number of donors limited the genetic and exposure-history diversity represented. Even with the large sequencing depth, rarefaction of the sorted-subset datasets indicated that sequencing was incomplete. Only blood was sampled, and tissue TCR repertoires likely differ from those in blood. About 4.5% of naive CD4, approximately 3.7% of naive CD8, 2% to 2.5% of memory CD4, and 0.4% of memory CD8 clonotypes were shared across four donors.

V is pruned by 7 bases and J by 3 bases, leaving 10 bases of the junction without a gene match. The germline V gene supplies CDR1 SNHLY and CDR2 FYNNEI. The CDR3 goes from the cysteine to the phenylalanine over 15 residues. Here the CDR3 DNA is all that survives: 45 bases in frame from base 1. The donors were healthy, HIV-negative adults who had no recently reported acute infections or vaccinations. Every donor was a Caucasian adult residing in Nashville, Tennessee, USA. CD4+ T cells were enriched by magnetic negative selection; naive cells were then positively selected on CD45RA, and the negative fraction formed the memory subset. Blood was obtained by leukapheresis, after which PBMCs were separated by Ficoll-Histopaque density gradient centrifugation and cryopreserved in liquid nitrogen vapor phase. Purity and quantity of every magnetically sorted T cell population were checked by analytical flow cytometry. Each sorted fraction had its genomic DNA isolated and then quantified by UV absorbance on a Nanodrop 2000c.

Using the deep immunoSEQ assay, multiplex PCR amplified TCR CDR3 regions from genomic DNA. Genomic DNA extracted from each cell subset was distributed evenly over all wells of several immunoSEQ 96-well plates, and each plate served as one replicate. Each replicate PCR for sorted subsets received about 220 ng genomic DNA, equal to roughly 30,000 T cell genomes. Purified libraries were quantified with a Qubit 3.0 fluorometer, sized on a Bioanalyzer 2100, and re-quantified with the KAPA Library Quantification kit. Every immunoSEQ 96-well plate was sequenced on a separate single-read 150-cycle Illumina NextSeq 550 flow cell. For the original study's pipeline: Because the immunoSEQ output held only junctional sequences and lacked quality scores, the filtering could not match the filtering applied to full-length reads. To assign V/J genes and CDR3, sequences were annotated against IMGT germline references using PyIR, a Python wrapper for IgBLAST v1.9. Reads were filtered out if the reads had weak V/J assignments (E-value above 1e-6), no CDR3, stop codons, out-of-frame junctions, or ambiguous translated residues. V3J clonotypes were defined by identical inferred V gene, J gene, and CDR3 amino acid sequence. Percentage overlap between repertoires was computed as shared unique clonotypes divided by the size of the smaller repertoire. Richness of each repertoire was evaluated using RTK rarefaction, the Chao1 estimator, and Recon v2.1 estimates of unobserved clonotypes. OLGA was used to compute generation probabilities for all TCRbeta clonotypes that the gDNA method yielded from four donors. Here the immuneACCESS table is served through TCRdb, limited to in-frame sequences with V and J called. Missing clones are a known gap in these copies; in checked studies unresolved V genes cover under half, and the rest lacks a known reason. The DNA gave D and trimming, while V, J and clone size come from that table. The sample profile shows 1.4 million or so clones; approximately 98.5% of them were found once. The top ten hold approximately 0.38% of the sample.

Material: naive CD4+ T cells sorted from blood. The cell subset or site label, as the study defines it: CD45RA+ positively selected. The V gene is TRBV2 and the J gene is TRBJ1-1, with TRBD1 identical over 8 junction bases. This clonotype originated in a man aged 25-45 years in good health. The nucleotides are TGTGCCAGCAATACGCAGGGGGCGCCGGACACTGAAGCTTTCTTT. Translated, it reads CASNTQGAPDTEAFF. With all but the CDR3 taken from the reference TRBV2 and TRBJ1-1 genes, the full variable domain is: EPEVTQTPSHQVTQMGQEVILRCVPISNHLYFYWYRQILGQKVEFLVSFYNNEISEKSEIFDDQFSVERPDGSNFTLKIRSTKLEDSAMYFCASNTQGAPDTEAFFGQGTRLTVV.